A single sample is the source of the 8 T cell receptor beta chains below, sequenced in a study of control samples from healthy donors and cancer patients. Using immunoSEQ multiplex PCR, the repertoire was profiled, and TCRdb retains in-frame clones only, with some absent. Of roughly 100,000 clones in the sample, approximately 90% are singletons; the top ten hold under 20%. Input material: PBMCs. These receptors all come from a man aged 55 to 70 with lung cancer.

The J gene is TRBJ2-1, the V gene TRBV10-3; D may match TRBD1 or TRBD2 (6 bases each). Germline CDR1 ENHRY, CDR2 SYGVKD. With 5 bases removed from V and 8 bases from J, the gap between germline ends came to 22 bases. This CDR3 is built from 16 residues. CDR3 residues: CAISFGGTQGMDEQFF. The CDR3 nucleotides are TGTGCCATCAGTTTTGGGGGGACACAGGGAATGGATGAGCAGTTCTTC.

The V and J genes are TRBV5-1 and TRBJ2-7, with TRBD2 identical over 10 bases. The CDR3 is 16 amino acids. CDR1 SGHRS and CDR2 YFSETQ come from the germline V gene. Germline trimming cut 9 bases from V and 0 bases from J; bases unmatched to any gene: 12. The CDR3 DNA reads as TGCGCCACCAAGCGGGGGGGTCCTTCAAGCTCCTACGAGCAGTACTTC. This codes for CATKRGGPSSSYEQYF.

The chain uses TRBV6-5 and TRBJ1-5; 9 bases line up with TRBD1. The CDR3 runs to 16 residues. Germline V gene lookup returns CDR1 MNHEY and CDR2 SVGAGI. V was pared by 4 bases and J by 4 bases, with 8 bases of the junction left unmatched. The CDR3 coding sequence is TGTGCCAGCAGTTCGGGACAGGGTGTGGGTAATCAGCCCCAGCATTTT. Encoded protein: CASSSGQGVGNQPQHF.

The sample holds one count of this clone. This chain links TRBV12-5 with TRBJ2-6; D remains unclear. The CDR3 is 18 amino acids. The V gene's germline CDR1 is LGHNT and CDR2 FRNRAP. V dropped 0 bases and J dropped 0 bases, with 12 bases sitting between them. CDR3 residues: CASGLVPDGVSGANVLTF. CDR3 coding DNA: TGTGCTAGTGGTTTGGTACCGGACGGAGTCTCTGGGGCCAACGTCCTGACTTTC.

This CDR3 is CASWDRSFRATEAFF. DNA of the CDR3: TGTGCCAGTTGGGACAGGTCGTTCAGGGCCACTGAAGCTTTCTTT. The chain is built from TRBV19 and TRBJ1-1; 8 nucleotides agree with TRBD1. Per germline, CDR1 LNHDA and CDR2 SQIVND (reference sequence). V trimming: 8 bases; J trimming: 4 bases; junction bases outside the gene matches: 12. The CDR3 length is 15 residues.

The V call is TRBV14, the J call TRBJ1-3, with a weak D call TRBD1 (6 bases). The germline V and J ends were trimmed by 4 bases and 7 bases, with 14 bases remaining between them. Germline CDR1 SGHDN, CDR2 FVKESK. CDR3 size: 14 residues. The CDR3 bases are TGTGCCAGCAGCCTCTATACGGGGGGCAACACCATATATTTT. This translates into CASSLYTGGNTIYF.

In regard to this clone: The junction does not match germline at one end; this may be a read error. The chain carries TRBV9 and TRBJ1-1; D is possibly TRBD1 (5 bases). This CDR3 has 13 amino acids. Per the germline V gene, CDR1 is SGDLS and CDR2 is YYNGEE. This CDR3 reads CASSAILEGLGVF. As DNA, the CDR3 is TGTGCCAGCAGCGCCATCCTCGAGGGGCTTGGAGTCTTT. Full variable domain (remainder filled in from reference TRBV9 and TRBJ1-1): DSGVTQTPKHLITATGQRVTLRCSPRSGDLSVYWYQQSLDQGLQFLIQYYNGEERAKGNILERFSAQQFPDLHSELNLSSLELGDSALYFCASSAILEGLGVFGQGTRLTVV.

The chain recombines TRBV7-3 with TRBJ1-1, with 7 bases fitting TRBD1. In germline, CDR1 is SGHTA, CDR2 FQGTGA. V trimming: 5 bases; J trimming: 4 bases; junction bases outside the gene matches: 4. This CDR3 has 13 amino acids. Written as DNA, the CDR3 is TGTGCCAGCAGCCGAAGACAGGGCACTGAAGCTTTCTTT. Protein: CASSRRQGTEAFF.